The T cell receptor beta chain under discussion was sequenced for a study of early T cells in non-severe SARS-CoV-2 infection listed by TCRdb under 2021. Concerning the study at large: Because TCR sequencing relied on bulk RNA taken from unsorted whole blood, pairing of alpha and beta chains was not possible. The investigation overall reported the following: VDJdb matching was skewed toward anti-spike CD8 responses, so virus-specific expansions were likely underestimated and private and CD4 specificities were missed.

The CDR3, cysteine through phenylalanine, is 16 amino acids long. This entry keeps only the CDR3 DNA: 48 bases, framed from base 1. Cut back by 3 bases and 2 bases, the V and J ends lie 15 bases apart. CDR1 is given as KGHDR and CDR2 as SFDVKD, both from the germline V gene. On this clonotype: Its specific antigen is unknown. No clone much larger than this one lies a single base away; base qualities are absent.

The study was a case-control design nested within a healthcare worker cohort in London, UK, with weekly nasopharyngeal swab PCR tests and blood sampling. Between 23 and 31 March 2020, the week of the UK lockdown, healthcare workers were enrolled and then followed up weekly for as long as 16 weeks. Library preparation employed 5' RACE. Reads for this sample came from a NextSeq 500. To correct for sequencing error and PCR bias, the TCR library protocol tagged individual cDNA molecules with unique molecular identifiers. Both TCR alpha and beta chains were sequenced, and tight co-correlation was observed between alpha and beta sequence abundances in each sample. Concerning the study's data processing: V gene, J gene and CDR3 annotation of TCR sequences was performed with Decombinator V4. TCRs were defined as expanded if a significant change between any two time points was detected under a Poisson model with p below 0.0001. Abundances of TCRs were expressed as counts per million after normalisation to the total number of TCRs sequenced in each sample. MAIT TCRs were defined by TRAV1-2 paired with TRAJ12, TRAJ20 or TRAJ33, and iNKT TCRs by TRAV10 paired with TRAJ18. VDJdb, accessed 1 November 2021, was searched for CMV, EBV and SARS-CoV-2 annotated TCRs, with TCRs annotated for multiple antigens excluded. The public reads were reprocessed in TCRdb via fastp at Q25 and MiXCR, keeping in-frame beta chains. Here each entry gathers all rows of one CDR3 protein and keeps the most common genes and DNA. The V and J calls shown here were made by TCRdb, not taken from the authors' results. Recorded for this sample are fewer than 30,000 distinct CDR3 sequences; roughly 4.2% of them occurred a single time. Around 16% of the sample is in the top ten clones.

Sequencing was performed on whole blood. This chain joins TRBV24-1 to TRBJ2-5; the D gene is possibly TRBD1 or TRBD2, with 5 bases matching each. This sequence originates from an adult who was a healthcare worker with PCR-confirmed SARS-CoV-2 infection or an uninfected control (not recorded which). The CDR3 in this case is CATSDPPGRGQETQYF. The bases are TGTGCCACCAGTGATCCCCCAGGGAGAGGTCAAGAGACCCAGTACTTC.